The rows below give T cell receptor beta chains drawn from one sample of a study of blood T cell repertoires in COVID-19. The method was immunoSEQ multiplex PCR; TCRdb's version includes in-frame clones alone and lacks a portion of them. The data contain about 240,000 clones, around four fifths of them singletons. The sequenced sample was peripheral blood. These receptors were collected from a woman in her fifties or sixties with active or convalescent COVID-19. Both conserved end residues are part of each CDR3. A D gene is named only where the DNA matches it firmly. Size is stated for part of the rows, as once, few or many counts, or as a class when the clone is expanded.

V gene	clone size	D gene	J gene	CDR3 protein	CDR3 DNA
TRBV10-2	.	TRBD1	TRBJ1-5	CASSETGAGQPQHF	TGCGCCAGCAGTGAAACAGGGGCGGGTCAGCCCCAGCATTTT
TRBV6-5	.	.	TRBJ1-1	CASSYSRGAGTEAFF	TGTGCCAGCAGTTACTCGAGGGGAGCGGGCACTGAAGCTTTCTTT
TRBV11-3	once	.	TRBJ2-5	CASSLGGMETQYF	TGTGCCAGCAGCTTAGGCGGGATGGAGACCCAGTACTTC
TRBV19	.	.	TRBJ1-6	CASSVPQAGANSPLHF	TGTGCCAGTAGTGTCCCCCAGGCGGGGGCCAATTCACCCCTCCACTTT
TRBV24-1	.	TRBD1	TRBJ1-2	CATSDSGQGGYGYTF	TGTGCCACCAGTGACTCCGGACAGGGGGGCTATGGCTACACCTTC
TRBV6-5	few	.	TRBJ1-1	CASSYAGVAEAFF	TGTGCCAGCAGTTACGCAGGGGTAGCTGAAGCTTTCTTT
TRBV28	.	TRBD2	TRBJ2-4	CWRGAAKNIQYF	TGTTGGCGGGGGGCGGCCAAAAACATTCAGTACTTC
TRBV7-9	.	TRBD2	TRBJ2-5	CASSLAGTTYQETQYF	TGTGCCAGCAGCTTAGCCGGGACTACGTACCAAGAGACCCAGTACTTC
TRBV10-3	many	TRBD2	TRBJ2-7	CAAGTTYEQYF	TGTGCCGCCGGGACTACCTACGAGCAGTACTTC
TRBV15	.	.	TRBJ1-2	CATSRTYSTGRYGYTF	TGTGCCACCAGCAGAACCTACTCGACAGGTCGCTATGGCTACACCTTC
TRBV19	.	TRBD1	TRBJ1-4	CASSIDGLEDRGLVTNEKLFF	TGTGCCAGTAGTATAGACGGTTTGGAGGACAGGGGGCTTGTGACTAATGAAAAACTGTTTTTT
TRBV7-2	.	.	TRBJ1-2	CASSPAGGGFYGYTF	TGTGCCAGCAGCCCGGCGGGAGGAGGCTTCTATGGCTACACCTTC
TRBV28	.	TRBD1	TRBJ1-1	CASSFTGGWTEAFF	TGTGCCAGCAGTTTCACAGGGGGTTGGACTGAAGCTTTCTTT
TRBV2	.	TRBD2	TRBJ2-5	CASSGRSREGETQYF	TGTGCCAGCAGTGGCCGGTCCCGGGAGGGAGAGACCCAGTACTTC
TRBV5-6	once	.	TRBJ1-2	CASSLFWQGSYGYTF	TGTGCCAGCAGCTTGTTCTGGCAGGGTAGTTACGGCTACACCTTC
TRBV29-1	.	TRBD1	TRBJ1-3	CSVTGDSGNTIYF	TGCAGCGTCACAGGGGACTCTGGAAACACCATATATTTT
TRBV24-1	.	TRBD2	TRBJ2-3	CATNTSGSTDTQYF	TGTGCCACCAATACTAGCGGATCCACAGATACGCAGTATTTT
TRBV11-2	few	.	TRBJ1-1	CASTSQGSMNTEAFF	TGTGCCAGCACCTCGCAGGGATCAATGAACACTGAAGCTTTCTTT
TRBV7-9	.	.	TRBJ1-4	CASSGTGIFQEKLFF	TGTGCCAGCAGCGGAACAGGGATCTTTCAGGAAAAACTGTTTTTT
TRBV5-6	once	.	TRBJ1-3	CASSLAGGTPGNTIYF	TGTGCCAGCAGCTTGGCGGGGGGGACCCCTGGAAACACCATATATTTT
TRBV12-3/TRBV12-4	.	TRBD1	TRBJ2-3	CASSTDRAGAQYF	TGTGCCAGCAGTACTGACAGGGCCGGCGCGCAGTATTTT
TRBV18	.	TRBD1	TRBJ2-7	CASSATGGHYEQYF	TGTGCCAGCTCAGCGACAGGGGGCCACTACGAGCAGTACTTC
TRBV5-1	.	.	TRBJ1-6	CASSLGEWTPDSPLHF	TGCGCCAGCAGCTTGGGGGAATGGACTCCCGATTCACCCCTCCACTTT
TRBV5-1	.	.	TRBJ2-3	CASSLESRGSSTDTQYF	TGCGCCAGCAGCTTGGAGTCTAGGGGATCGAGCACAGATACGCAGTATTTT
TRBV3-1/TRBV3-2	.	.	TRBJ2-4	CASSQVLAKNIQYF	TGTGCCAGCAGCCAAGTACTAGCCAAAAACATTCAGTACTTC
TRBV7-9	.	TRBD1	TRBJ2-1	CASSPGTGLVNEQFF	TGTGCCAGCAGTCCCGGGACAGGGTTGGTCAATGAGCAGTTCTTC
TRBV30	.	.	TRBJ2-5	CAWTILASETQYF	TGTGCCTGGACCATTCTAGCATCGGAGACCCAGTACTTC
TRBV29-1	.	TRBD2	TRBJ2-5	CSVNLSGRGGETQYF	TGCAGCGTCAACCTTAGCGGGAGAGGCGGAGAGACCCAGTACTTC
TRBV28	once	TRBD1	TRBJ2-1	CASSLNRGSSYNEQFF	TGTGCCAGCAGTTTAAACAGGGGGAGCTCCTACAATGAGCAGTTCTTC
TRBV29-1	.	.	TRBJ2-1	CSVDGLDYSPFEQFF	TGCAGCGTTGATGGGTTGGACTATTCCCCCTTTGAGCAGTTCTTC
TRBV5-6	few	TRBD1	TRBJ1-2	CASSPQGVYRDGYTF	TGTGCCAGCAGCCCCCAGGGGGTTTATAGGGATGGCTACACCTTC
TRBV4-1	.	TRBD2	TRBJ2-3	CASSQDAAAGLTDTQYF	TGCGCCAGCAGCCAAGATGCTGCAGCGGGACTAACAGATACGCAGTATTTT
TRBV12-3/TRBV12-4	few	TRBD1	TRBJ2-7	CASLGTESYEQYF	TGTGCCAGCCTGGGGACAGAGTCCTACGAGCAGTACTTC
TRBV2	.	TRBD1	TRBJ2-5	CASSGQGQETQYF	TGTGCCAGCAGCGGACAGGGTCAAGAGACCCAGTACTTC
TRBV5-4	.	TRBD1	TRBJ1-6	CASSLWTGNSPLHF	TGTGCCAGCAGCTTGTGGACAGGGAATTCACCCCTCCACTTT
TRBV5-6	.	TRBD1	TRBJ1-1	CASSLLPQGARGTEAFF	TGTGCCAGCAGCTTGTTACCTCAGGGGGCGAGGGGCACTGAAGCTTTCTTT
TRBV5-4	few	.	TRBJ2-3	CASSLASLFSTDTQYF	TGTGCCAGCAGCTTGGCCTCTCTCTTTAGCACAGATACGCAGTATTTT
TRBV3-1/TRBV3-2	.	.	TRBJ2-7	CASSQEGSSRGEQYF	TGTGCCAGCAGCCAAGAGGGAAGTTCTAGGGGGGAGCAGTACTTC
TRBV5-1	.	TRBD1	TRBJ1-1	CASSLISTGGYTEAFF	TGCGCCAGCAGCTTGATTTCGACAGGGGGTTATACTGAAGCTTTCTTT
TRBV5-4	.	.	TRBJ1-2	CASSLVRADGYTF	TGTGCCAGCAGCTTGGTCAGGGCGGATGGCTACACCTTC
TRBV4-2	.	TRBD1	TRBJ1-1	CASSQGTGGSSTEAFF	TGTGCCAGCAGCCAAGGGACAGGGGGTTCGAGCACTGAAGCTTTCTTT